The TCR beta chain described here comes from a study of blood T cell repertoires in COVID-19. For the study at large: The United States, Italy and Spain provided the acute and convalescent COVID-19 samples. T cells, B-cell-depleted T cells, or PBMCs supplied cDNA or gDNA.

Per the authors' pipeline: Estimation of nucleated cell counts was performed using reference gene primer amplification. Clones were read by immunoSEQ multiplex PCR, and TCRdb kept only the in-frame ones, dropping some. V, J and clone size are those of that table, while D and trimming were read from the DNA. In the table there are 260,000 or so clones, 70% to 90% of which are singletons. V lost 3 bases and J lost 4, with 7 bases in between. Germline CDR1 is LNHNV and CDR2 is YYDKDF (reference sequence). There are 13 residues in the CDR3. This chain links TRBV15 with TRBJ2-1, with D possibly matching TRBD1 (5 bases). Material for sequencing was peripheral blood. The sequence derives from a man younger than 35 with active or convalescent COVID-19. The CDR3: CATSSDSYNEQFF. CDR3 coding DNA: TGTGCCACCAGCAGTGACAGTTACAATGAGCAGTTCTTC.